These T cell receptor beta chains were read from a single sample in a study of T cell repertoires in cytomegalovirus infection. TCRdb reprocessed the reads via MiXCR and lists one record per CDR3 protein. The sample lists more than 150,000 distinct CDR3 sequences; roughly 20% were seen once. Sequenced input: PBMCs. Receptors originate from a human donor in good health (CMV status not recorded). Some clones in this sample may be carry-over from other donors' samples. Each CDR3 is given with its conserved first and last residue. A D gene is named only where the DNA matches it firmly. For some rows the clone size is stated as once, few or many, or as a class when expanded; others skip it.

>TRBV28|few|TRBJ1-2|TRBD1
CASSRYRGTYGYTF
TGTGCCAGCAGTAGATACAGGGGAACCTATGGCTACACCTTC
>TRBV2|few|TRBJ2-7|NA
CASSGVGSSYEQYF
TGTGCCAGCAGTGGGGTCGGTAGCTCCTACGAGCAGTACTTC
>TRBV7-2|many|TRBJ2-7|TRBD1
CASSLTRQGPYEQYF
TGTGCCAGCAGCTTGACAAGACAGGGACCCTACGAGCAGTACTTC
>TRBV19|NA|TRBJ2-3|TRBD2
CASSIAPSGSLTDTQYF
TGTGCCAGTAGTATAGCCCCTAGCGGGAGTTTGACAGATACGCAGTATTTT
>TRBV12-3/TRBV12-4|NA|TRBJ2-1|NA
CASSLDRNRGSYNEQFF
TGTGCCAGCAGTTTAGATCGGAACCGGGGGTCCTACAATGAGCAGTTCTTC
>TRBV7-9|NA|TRBJ2-7|NA
CASSLGWRASLQYF
TGTGCCAGCAGCTTAGGATGGAGGGCCAGCCTCCAGTACTTC
>TRBV2|NA|TRBJ1-5|NA
CASLGRQGNQPQHF
TGTGCCAGCCTGGGACGACAGGGCAATCAGCCCCAGCATTTT
>TRBV7-2|many|TRBJ2-3|NA
CASSLEFADTQYF
TGTGCCAGCAGCTTAGAGTTTGCAGATACGCAGTATTTT
>TRBV14|few|TRBJ1-3|NA
CASSQVHYSGNTIYF
TGTGCCAGCAGCCAAGTACACTACTCTGGAAACACCATATATTTT
>TRBV28|few|TRBJ2-3|TRBD2
CVVAGGRKLGTQYF
TGTGTGGTCGCGGGGGGGCGGAAATTGGGTACGCAGTATTTT
>TRBV2|once|TRBJ1-2|TRBD1
CASMSTGGDYGYTF
TGTGCCAGCATGTCTACAGGGGGCGACTATGGCTACACCTTC
>TRBV7-9|NA|TRBJ2-5|TRBD1
CASSLVAGTGRETQYF
TGTGCCAGCAGCTTAGTCGCGGGGACAGGGAGAGAGACCCAGTACTTC
>TRBV7-2|few|TRBJ2-7|NA
CASSLARGPYEQYF
TGTGCCAGCAGCCTAGCCCGGGGGCCGTACGAGCAGTACTTC
>TRBV2|NA|TRBJ2-3|NA
CASGPGLRVTQYF
TGTGCCAGCGGGCCAGGGCTCCGGGTGACGCAGTATTTT
>TRBV7-9|many|TRBJ2-5|TRBD1
CASSVGDRVQETQYF
TGTGCCAGCAGCGTGGGGGACAGGGTCCAAGAGACCCAGTACTTC
>TRBV9|few|TRBJ1-2|NA
CASSVDQRNGYTF
TGTGCCAGCAGCGTAGACCAACGGAACGGCTACACCTTC
>TRBV10-2|NA|TRBJ2-7|TRBD1
CASSLLPPGTGRGRSSYEQYF
TGCGCCAGCAGCCTCCTACCTCCTGGGACAGGGAGAGGTCGGAGCTCCTACGAGCAGTACTTC
>TRBV15|many|TRBJ1-1|NA
CATSRDYASPNTEAFF
TGTGCCACCAGCAGAGATTATGCGTCCCCGAACACTGAAGCTTTCTTT
>TRBV5-4|NA|TRBJ2-1|TRBD2
CASSFSGGDLHEQFF
TGTGCCAGCAGCTTTAGCGGGGGCGACCTCCATGAGCAGTTCTTC
>TRBV7-2|many|TRBJ2-7|TRBD1
CASRLQGTGDEQYF
TGTGCCAGCAGACTACAGGGGACAGGGGACGAGCAGTACTTC
>TRBV28|few|TRBJ1-1|NA
CASSFGLPQGRGNTEAFF
TGTGCCAGCAGTTTCGGACTACCCCAAGGCCGGGGGAACACTGAAGCTTTCTTT
>TRBV10-3|NA|TRBJ1-1|NA
CAIRESRDGGWNTEAFF
TGTGCCATCAGAGAATCCCGGGACGGGGGATGGAACACTGAAGCTTTCTTT
>TRBV5-5|NA|TRBJ2-3|TRBD1
CASSSLYRDRVITDTQYF
TGTGCCAGCAGCTCGCTATACCGGGACAGGGTAATCACAGATACGCAGTATTTT
>TRBV2|NA|TRBJ2-7|NA
CASSEMAVGQYF
TGTGCCAGCAGTGAAATGGCAGTAGGGCAGTACTTC
>TRBV7-9|NA|TRBJ1-6|NA
CASSSTQRSGFNSPLHF
TGTGCCAGCAGCTCCACCCAGCGATCGGGTTTCAATTCACCCCTCCACTTT
>TRBV6-6|NA|TRBJ1-5|NA
CASSYPTNQPQHF
TGTGCCAGCAGTTACCCCACTAATCAGCCCCAGCATTTT
>TRBV6-5|NA|TRBJ1-1|TRBD1
CASSPLTGAAPEAFF
TGTGCCAGCAGTCCCCTGACAGGGGCAGCCCCTGAAGCTTTCTTT
>TRBV6-2/TRBV6-3|once|TRBJ2-5|NA
CASSEVMGVGETQYF
TGTGCCAGCAGTGAAGTGATGGGAGTAGGGGAGACCCAGTACTTC
>TRBV7-3|many|TRBJ2-3|TRBD2
CASSRGGVGTTDTQYF
TGTGCCAGCAGCCGTGGGGGGGTAGGCACCACAGATACGCAGTATTTT
>TRBV11-2|few|TRBJ1-2|NA
CASSPDPGRGDGYTF
TGTGCCAGCAGCCCAGACCCGGGGCGCGGTGATGGCTACACCTTC
>TRBV4-1|NA|TRBJ2-7|NA
CASSQGREVSEQYF
TGCGCCAGCAGCCAGGGCAGGGAGGTAAGCGAGCAGTACTTC
>TRBV2|NA|TRBJ1-2|NA
CASSEDIYGYTF
TGTGCCAGCAGTGAAGACATCTATGGCTACACCTTC
>TRBV6-1|NA|TRBJ1-5|TRBD1
CASSDPGQGYASNQPQHF
TGTGCCAGCAGTGATCCCGGACAGGGATACGCAAGCAATCAGCCCCAGCATTTT
>TRBV27|NA|TRBJ2-3|TRBD2
CASSGAGRDTDTQYF
TGTGCCAGCAGTGGGGCCGGGAGGGACACAGATACGCAGTATTTT
>TRBV19|NA|TRBJ1-4|NA
CASRQTGTRRNEKLFF
TGTGCCAGTAGGCAAACTGGGACAAGGAGGAATGAAAAACTGTTTTTT
>TRBV12-3/TRBV12-4|many|TRBJ2-7|TRBD2
CASSLTSGRYEQYF
TGTGCCAGCAGCTTGACTAGCGGGAGATACGAGCAGTACTTC
>TRBV6-1|NA|TRBJ1-5|NA
CASSLGPMGMVNNQPQHF
TGTGCCAGCAGCCTCGGACCGATGGGGATGGTTAACAATCAGCCCCAGCATTTT
>TRBV5-1|NA|TRBJ1-1|TRBD1
CASSFSRDREAFF
TGCGCCAGCAGCTTTTCCCGGGACAGAGAGGCTTTCTTT
>TRBV19|NA|TRBJ2-4|TRBD1
CASSFRDRGPLNKNIQYF
TGTGCCAGTAGTTTCCGGGACAGGGGGCCGCTTAACAAAAACATTCAGTACTTC
>TRBV7-2|many|TRBJ2-6|NA
CASSLAPGANVLTF
TGTGCCAGCAGCTTAGCGCCTGGGGCCAACGTCCTGACTTTC
>TRBV11-2|few|TRBJ2-7|NA
CASSLEAVTYEQYF
TGTGCCAGCAGCTTAGAGGCGGTAACCTACGAGCAGTACTTC